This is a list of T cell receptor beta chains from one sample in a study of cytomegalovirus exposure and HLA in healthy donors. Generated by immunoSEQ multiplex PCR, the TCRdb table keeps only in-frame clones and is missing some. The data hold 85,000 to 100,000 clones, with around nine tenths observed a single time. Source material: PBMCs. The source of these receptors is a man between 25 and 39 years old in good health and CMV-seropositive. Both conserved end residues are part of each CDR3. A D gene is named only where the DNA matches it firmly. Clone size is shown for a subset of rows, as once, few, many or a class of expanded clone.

CDR3aa: CAISAGQGSPEQYF; CDR3nt: TGTGCCATCAGTGCGGGACAGGGATCACCCGAGCAGTACTTC; abundance: -; d_gene: TRBD1; j_gene: TRBJ2-7; v_gene: TRBV10-3
CDR3aa: CAWSSAQVGNQPQHF; CDR3nt: TGTGCCTGGTCCTCCGCCCAGGTCGGCAATCAGCCCCAGCATTTT; abundance: -; d_gene: -; j_gene: TRBJ1-5; v_gene: TRBV30
CDR3aa: CASSNQDGNQPQHF; CDR3nt: TGTGCCAGCAGTAACCAGGATGGCAATCAGCCCCAGCATTTT; abundance: -; d_gene: -; j_gene: TRBJ1-5; v_gene: TRBV6-5
CDR3aa: CASSFGLAGGYTEDTQYF; CDR3nt: TGTGCCAGCAGCTTCGGACTAGCGGGAGGGTATACGGAAGATACGCAGTATTTT; abundance: -; d_gene: TRBD2; j_gene: TRBJ2-3; v_gene: TRBV9
CDR3aa: CASSSGEGADTQYF; CDR3nt: TGTGCCAGCAGTTCAGGGGAGGGTGCAGATACGCAGTATTTT; abundance: -; d_gene: -; j_gene: TRBJ2-3; v_gene: TRBV27
CDR3aa: CAWSVPGGTRVRQYF; CDR3nt: TGTGCCTGGAGTGTACCAGGGGGCACCCGGGTCAGGCAGTACTTC; abundance: -; d_gene: TRBD1; j_gene: TRBJ2-7; v_gene: TRBV30
CDR3aa: CASSRKLAGGPWNTDTQYF; CDR3nt: TGTGCCAGCAGCCGGAAACTAGCGGGAGGGCCATGGAACACAGATACGCAGTATTTT; abundance: -; d_gene: TRBD2; j_gene: TRBJ2-3; v_gene: TRBV7-9
CDR3aa: CASSPRLNYGYTF; CDR3nt: TGTGCCAGCAGTCCTCGACTTAACTATGGCTACACCTTC; abundance: -; d_gene: -; j_gene: TRBJ1-2; v_gene: TRBV27
CDR3aa: CASSVTLNTEAFF; CDR3nt: TGTGCCAGCAGTGTGACACTGAACACTGAAGCTTTCTTT; abundance: -; d_gene: -; j_gene: TRBJ1-1; v_gene: TRBV6-6
CDR3aa: CASSSGLAGGNEQFF; CDR3nt: TGTGCCAGCAGCTCCGGACTAGCGGGAGGCAATGAGCAGTTCTTC; abundance: -; d_gene: TRBD2; j_gene: TRBJ2-1; v_gene: TRBV5-4
CDR3aa: CASSAGLTNQPQHF; CDR3nt: TGTGCCAGCAGCGCGGGACTTACAAATCAGCCCCAGCATTTT; abundance: -; d_gene: -; j_gene: TRBJ1-5; v_gene: TRBV5-6
CDR3aa: CASGQGRNTEAFF; CDR3nt: TGTGCCAGCGGACAGGGTAGGAACACTGAAGCTTTCTTT; abundance: -; d_gene: TRBD1; j_gene: TRBJ1-1; v_gene: TRBV28
CDR3aa: CASTRGANVLTF; CDR3nt: TGTGCCAGCACTCGTGGGGCCAACGTCCTGACTTTC; abundance: -; d_gene: -; j_gene: TRBJ2-6; v_gene: TRBV28
CDR3aa: CASSQQGISGENIQYF; CDR3nt: TGTGCCAGCTCACAGCAGGGGATTAGCGGGGAAAACATTCAGTACTTC; abundance: -; d_gene: TRBD2; j_gene: TRBJ2-4; v_gene: TRBV18
CDR3aa: CASSLGTSGRDTGELFF; CDR3nt: TGTGCCAGCAGCTTAGGGACTAGCGGGAGGGACACCGGGGAGCTGTTTTTT; abundance: -; d_gene: TRBD2; j_gene: TRBJ2-2; v_gene: TRBV11-2
CDR3aa: CASSFVKPLRDNEQFF; CDR3nt: TGTGCCAGCAGCTTTGTGAAGCCCCTTCGAGACAATGAGCAGTTCTTC; abundance: -; d_gene: -; j_gene: TRBJ2-1; v_gene: TRBV5-5
CDR3aa: CASSLSGTGLYEQYF; CDR3nt: TGTGCCAGCAGTTTATCGGGGACAGGACTCTACGAGCAGTACTTC; abundance: -; d_gene: TRBD1; j_gene: TRBJ2-7; v_gene: TRBV27
CDR3aa: CASSASGVTYEQYF; CDR3nt: TGTGCCAGCAGTGCGTCGGGGGTCACCTACGAGCAGTACTTC; abundance: once; d_gene: -; j_gene: TRBJ2-7; v_gene: TRBV6-1
CDR3aa: CASSLKSDSLGGVIQYF; CDR3nt: TGTGCCAGCAGCTTAAAGAGCGACTCCCTCGGGGGGGTCATTCAGTACTTC; abundance: -; d_gene: TRBD2; j_gene: TRBJ2-4; v_gene: TRBV13
CDR3aa: CSVEEGSLAGSYEQYF; CDR3nt: TGCAGCGTTGAAGAGGGTTCCCTAGCGGGCTCCTACGAGCAGTACTTC; abundance: -; d_gene: TRBD2; j_gene: TRBJ2-7; v_gene: TRBV29-1
CDR3aa: CASSHAPTGRSGANVLTF; CDR3nt: TGTGCCAGCAGCCATGCCCCGACAGGACGCTCTGGGGCCAACGTCCTGACTTTC; abundance: -; d_gene: -; j_gene: TRBJ2-6; v_gene: TRBV7-2
CDR3aa: CASSSGTGGNYGYTF; CDR3nt: TGCGCCAGCAGCTCCGGGACAGGGGGAAACTATGGCTACACCTTC; abundance: -; d_gene: TRBD1; j_gene: TRBJ1-2; v_gene: TRBV5-1
CDR3aa: CASSPGGPQETQYF; CDR3nt: TGTGCCAGCAGTCCCGGGGGGCCCCAAGAGACCCAGTACTTC; abundance: -; d_gene: -; j_gene: TRBJ2-5; v_gene: TRBV28
CDR3aa: CASSITTGNEQFF; CDR3nt: TGTGCCAGTAGTATAACGACGGGGAATGAGCAGTTCTTC; abundance: -; d_gene: -; j_gene: TRBJ2-1; v_gene: TRBV19
CDR3aa: CASSSGATNEKLFF; CDR3nt: TGTGCCAGCAGTTCGGGTGCAACTAATGAAAAACTGTTTTTT; abundance: -; d_gene: -; j_gene: TRBJ1-4; v_gene: TRBV27
CDR3aa: CASSLGERTSTDTQYF; CDR3nt: TGTGCCAGCAGTTTAGGCGAGCGGACTAGCACAGATACGCAGTATTTT; abundance: -; d_gene: -; j_gene: TRBJ2-3; v_gene: TRBV27
CDR3aa: CASAAQGSSYEQYF; CDR3nt: TGTGCCAGCGCAGCACAGGGTAGCTCCTACGAGCAGTACTTC; abundance: -; d_gene: -; j_gene: TRBJ2-7; v_gene: TRBV28
CDR3aa: CAISDWGPPSSSGANVLTF; CDR3nt: TGTGCCATCAGTGACTGGGGGCCCCCAAGTTCGTCTGGGGCCAACGTCCTGACTTTC; abundance: few; d_gene: -; j_gene: TRBJ2-6; v_gene: TRBV10-3
CDR3aa: CSVEARQENTEAFF; CDR3nt: TGCAGCGTTGAAGCCCGACAGGAGAACACTGAAGCTTTCTTT; abundance: -; d_gene: -; j_gene: TRBJ1-1; v_gene: TRBV29-1
CDR3aa: CATSRDGDLAGGGTQYF; CDR3nt: TGTGCCACCAGCAGAGATGGGGACCTAGCGGGAGGGGGGACCCAGTACTTC; abundance: -; d_gene: TRBD2; j_gene: TRBJ2-5; v_gene: TRBV15
CDR3aa: CASSPGALSGNTIYF; CDR3nt: TGTGCCAGCTCACCGGGGGCCCTCTCTGGAAACACCATATATTTT; abundance: -; d_gene: -; j_gene: TRBJ1-3; v_gene: TRBV18
CDR3aa: CASRSGLADTDTQYF; CDR3nt: TGTGCCAGCAGATCCGGACTAGCGGACACAGATACGCAGTATTTT; abundance: -; d_gene: TRBD2; j_gene: TRBJ2-3; v_gene: TRBV7-9
CDR3aa: CASSGIVRGYTGELFF; CDR3nt: TGTGCCAGCAGTGGAATAGTCAGGGGATACACCGGGGAGCTGTTTTTT; abundance: -; d_gene: -; j_gene: TRBJ2-2; v_gene: TRBV6-1
CDR3aa: CASSSGLAGGRGGRETQYF; CDR3nt: TGTGCCAGCAGTTCAGGACTAGCGGGAGGAAGGGGGGGAAGGGAGACCCAGTACTTC; abundance: -; d_gene: TRBD2; j_gene: TRBJ2-5; v_gene: TRBV28
CDR3aa: CASTMLREGGYGQPQHF; CDR3nt: TGTGCCAGTACCATGTTGAGGGAAGGAGGGTATGGTCAGCCCCAGCATTTT; abundance: -; d_gene: -; j_gene: TRBJ1-5; v_gene: TRBV19
CDR3aa: CASSLVAGGPYEQYF; CDR3nt: TGCGCCAGCAGCTTGGTTGCGGGAGGGCCCTACGAGCAGTACTTC; abundance: -; d_gene: TRBD2; j_gene: TRBJ2-7; v_gene: TRBV5-1
CDR3aa: CASSSLAGGPTNEQFF; CDR3nt: TGTGCCAGCAGCTCGTTAGCGGGAGGGCCTACGAATGAGCAGTTCTTC; abundance: -; d_gene: TRBD2; j_gene: TRBJ2-1; v_gene: TRBV14
CDR3aa: CASGFVGAGFNEQFF; CDR3nt: TGTGCTAGTGGTTTTGTGGGGGCTGGATTCAATGAGCAGTTCTTC; abundance: -; d_gene: -; j_gene: TRBJ2-1; v_gene: TRBV12-5
CDR3aa: CSVGQGHTYEQYF; CDR3nt: TGCAGCGTAGGACAGGGCCACACCTACGAGCAGTACTTC; abundance: few; d_gene: TRBD1; j_gene: TRBJ2-7; v_gene: TRBV29-1
CDR3aa: CASSLLGGQETQYF; CDR3nt: TGCGCCAGCAGCTTGCTCGGCGGGCAAGAGACCCAGTACTTC; abundance: -; d_gene: -; j_gene: TRBJ2-5; v_gene: TRBV5-1
CDR3aa: CAWRAGLEQYF; CDR3nt: TGTGCCTGGAGAGCCGGACTCGAGCAGTACTTC; abundance: -; d_gene: -; j_gene: TRBJ2-7; v_gene: TRBV30
CDR3aa: CAWSPGHKGTKNTEAFF; CDR3nt: TGTGCCTGGAGCCCGGGACACAAGGGAACCAAGAACACTGAAGCTTTCTTT; abundance: once; d_gene: -; j_gene: TRBJ1-1; v_gene: TRBV30
CDR3aa: CASSSWAGGSYEQYF; CDR3nt: TGTGCCAGCAGCTCCTGGGCGGGAGGTTCCTACGAGCAGTACTTC; abundance: -; d_gene: TRBD2; j_gene: TRBJ2-7; v_gene: TRBV28
CDR3aa: CASSGWASDEKLFF; CDR3nt: TGTGCCAGTAGTGGATGGGCCTCAGATGAAAAACTGTTTTTT; abundance: -; d_gene: -; j_gene: TRBJ1-4; v_gene: TRBV19
CDR3aa: CASSAKDRGLREQYF; CDR3nt: TGTGCCAGCAGCGCTAAGGACAGGGGGCTGAGGGAGCAGTACTTC; abundance: -; d_gene: TRBD1; j_gene: TRBJ2-7; v_gene: TRBV5-4
CDR3aa: CASSQEGMRDTDTQYF; CDR3nt: TGCGCCAGCAGCCAAGAAGGTATGAGGGACACAGATACGCAGTATTTT; abundance: -; d_gene: -; j_gene: TRBJ2-3; v_gene: TRBV4-1
CDR3aa: CASSFGQGRTQYF; CDR3nt: TGTGCCAGCAGTTTCGGGCAGGGCCGGACCCAGTACTTC; abundance: -; d_gene: -; j_gene: TRBJ2-5; v_gene: TRBV28
CDR3aa: CASSLRLAGSTDTQYF; CDR3nt: TGTGCCAGCAGCCTAAGACTAGCGGGAAGCACAGATACGCAGTATTTT; abundance: few; d_gene: TRBD2; j_gene: TRBJ2-3; v_gene: TRBV13
CDR3aa: CASSSRDTYEQYF; CDR3nt: TGTGCCAGCAGCTCGAGGGATACCTACGAGCAGTACTTC; abundance: -; d_gene: -; j_gene: TRBJ2-7; v_gene: TRBV7-9
CDR3aa: CASSATGAVNEKLFF; CDR3nt: TGTGCCAGCAGCGCCACAGGGGCGGTAAATGAAAAACTGTTTTTT; abundance: once; d_gene: TRBD1; j_gene: TRBJ1-4; v_gene: TRBV7-3
CDR3aa: CASRPRQDTGELFF; CDR3nt: TGTGCCAGCAGACCGAGACAAGACACCGGGGAGCTGTTTTTT; abundance: -; d_gene: -; j_gene: TRBJ2-2; v_gene: TRBV2
CDR3aa: CASTTLGGKGQETQYF; CDR3nt: TGTGCCAGCACCACGTTAGGCGGGAAGGGGCAAGAGACCCAGTACTTC; abundance: once; d_gene: -; j_gene: TRBJ2-5; v_gene: TRBV5-4
CDR3aa: CAWSVGLPAGGITF; CDR3nt: TGTGCCTGGAGTGTAGGCCTCCCAGCGGGAGGCATAACTTTC; abundance: -; d_gene: TRBD2; j_gene: TRBJ2-7; v_gene: TRBV30